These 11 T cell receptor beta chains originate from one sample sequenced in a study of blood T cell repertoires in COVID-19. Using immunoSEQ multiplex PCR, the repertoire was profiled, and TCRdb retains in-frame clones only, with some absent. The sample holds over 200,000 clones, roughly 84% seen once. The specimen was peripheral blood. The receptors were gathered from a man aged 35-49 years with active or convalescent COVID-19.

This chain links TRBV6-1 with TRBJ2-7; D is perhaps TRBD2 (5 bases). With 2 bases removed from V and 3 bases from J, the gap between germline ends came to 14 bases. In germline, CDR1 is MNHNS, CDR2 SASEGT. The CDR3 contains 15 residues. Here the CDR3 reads CASSEPGQTIYEQYF. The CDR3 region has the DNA TGTGCCAGCAGTGAACCTGGGCAGACTATCTACGAGCAGTACTTC.

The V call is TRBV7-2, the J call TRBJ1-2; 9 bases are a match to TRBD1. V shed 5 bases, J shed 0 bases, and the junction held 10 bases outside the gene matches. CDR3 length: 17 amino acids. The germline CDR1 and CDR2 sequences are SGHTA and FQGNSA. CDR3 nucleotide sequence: TGTGCCAGCAGCCGCTGGGACAGGGCTCTCCCTAACTATGGCTACACCTTC. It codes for CASSRWDRALPNYGYTF.

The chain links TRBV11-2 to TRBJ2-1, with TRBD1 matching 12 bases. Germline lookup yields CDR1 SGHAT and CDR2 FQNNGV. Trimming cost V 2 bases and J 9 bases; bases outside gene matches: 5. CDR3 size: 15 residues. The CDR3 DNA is TGTGCCAGCAGCTTAACCGGGACAGGGGGCGGTGAGCAGTTCTTC. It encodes CASSLTGTGGGEQFF.

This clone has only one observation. CDR3 nucleotides: TGTGCCAGCAGCTTATCAGCAGGGAACACTGAAGCTTTCTTT. Translated: CASSLSAGNTEAFF. The rearrangement uses TRBV7-3 and TRBJ1-1; D gene unclear. V lost 2 bases, J lost 1 base, and 8 bases lay in between. Germline CDR1 SGHTA, CDR2 FQGTGA. This CDR3 contains 14 residues. Complete variable domain (other parts from reference TRBV7-3 and TRBJ1-1): GAGVSQTPSNKVTEKGKYVELRCDPISGHTALYWYRQSLGQGPEFLIYFQGTGAADDSGLPNDRFFAVRPEGSVSTLKIQRTERGDSAVYLCASSLSAGNTEAFFGQGTRLTVV.

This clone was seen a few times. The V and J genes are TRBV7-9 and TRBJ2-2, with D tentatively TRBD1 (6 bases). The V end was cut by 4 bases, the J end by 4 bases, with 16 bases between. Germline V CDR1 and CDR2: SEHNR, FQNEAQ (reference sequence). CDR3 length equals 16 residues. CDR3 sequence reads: CASSSPQGSGTGELFF. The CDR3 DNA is TGTGCCAGCAGCTCCCCTCAGGGGTCGGGCACCGGGGAGCTGTTTTTT.

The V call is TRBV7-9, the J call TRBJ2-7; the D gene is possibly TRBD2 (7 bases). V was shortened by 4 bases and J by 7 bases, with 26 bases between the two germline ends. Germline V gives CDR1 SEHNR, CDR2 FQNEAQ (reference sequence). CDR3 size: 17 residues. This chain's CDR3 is CASSSPDVFGGAAEQYF. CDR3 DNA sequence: TGTGCCAGCAGCTCACCCGATGTATTTGGGGGGGCCGCTGAGCAGTACTTC.

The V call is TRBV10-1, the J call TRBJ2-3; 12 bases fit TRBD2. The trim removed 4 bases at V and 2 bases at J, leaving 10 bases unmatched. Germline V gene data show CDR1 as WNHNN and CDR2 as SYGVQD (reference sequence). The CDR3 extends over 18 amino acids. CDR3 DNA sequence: TGCGCCAGCAGTGTCGGACTAGCGGGGAGGGCGATCACAGATACGCAGTATTTT. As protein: CASSVGLAGRAITDTQYF.

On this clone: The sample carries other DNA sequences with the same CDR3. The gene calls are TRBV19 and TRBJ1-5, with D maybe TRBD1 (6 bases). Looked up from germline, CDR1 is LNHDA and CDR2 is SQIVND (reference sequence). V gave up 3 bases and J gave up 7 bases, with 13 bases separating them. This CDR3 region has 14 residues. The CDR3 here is CASSIQGLGQPQHF. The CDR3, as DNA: TGTGCCAGTAGTATCCAGGGGCTAGGACAGCCCCAGCATTTT.

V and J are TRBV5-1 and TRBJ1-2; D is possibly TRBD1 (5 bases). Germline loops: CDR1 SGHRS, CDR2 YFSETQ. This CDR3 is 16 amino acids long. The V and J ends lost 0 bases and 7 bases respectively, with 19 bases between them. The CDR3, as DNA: TGCGCCAGCAGCTTGGGGACAATCTCCCAAATGGGTGGCTACACCTTC. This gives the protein CASSLGTISQMGGYTF.

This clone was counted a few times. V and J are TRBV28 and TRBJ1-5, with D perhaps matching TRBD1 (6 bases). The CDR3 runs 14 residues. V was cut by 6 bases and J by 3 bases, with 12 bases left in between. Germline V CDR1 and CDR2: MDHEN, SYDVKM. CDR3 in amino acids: CASSSRTANQPQHF. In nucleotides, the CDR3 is TGTGCCAGCAGCTCCAGGACAGCCAATCAGCCCCAGCATTTT.

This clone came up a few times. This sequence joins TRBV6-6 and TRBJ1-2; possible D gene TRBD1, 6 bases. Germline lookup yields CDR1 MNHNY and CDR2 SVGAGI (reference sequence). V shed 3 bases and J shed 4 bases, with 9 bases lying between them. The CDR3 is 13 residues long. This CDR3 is CASSYLTGYGYTF. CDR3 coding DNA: TGTGCCAGCAGTTATTTGACAGGCTATGGCTACACCTTC.